One and the same sample provided the 32 T cell receptor beta chains below, sequenced in a study of tumor-infiltrating lymphocytes in primary liver carcinoma. The approximately 20-31 mg bulk tissue piece was not sorted before simultaneous RNA and DNA extraction. A primer in the constant region served to generate TCR beta cDNA from about 480 ng of total RNA. Slightly modified ARM-PCR with three nested multiplex PCR rounds yielded TCR beta libraries. Each of the first two PCR rounds ran approximately 11 cycles with TRBV1-TRBV30 forward and C-beta reverse primers. TCRdb fed the multiplex PCR reads into MiXCR, producing one record per CDR3 protein. This table holds 90,000 to 150,000 distinct CDR3 sequences, nearly 70% found once. The sequencing input was tumor-adjacent normal liver tissue. The receptors stem from a woman aged 60 to 75 with primary liver carcinoma and hepatitis B virus infection.

The chain combines TRBV7-3 with TRBJ2-1; no reliable D call. Germline V gene lookup returns CDR1 SGHTA and CDR2 FQGTGA. The V gene lost 5 bases and the J gene lost 2 bases, with 13 bases spanning the gap. The CDR3 is 15 amino acids. The CDR3 region has the DNA TGTGCCAGCAGCCAACTGGCTAGTGCCTACAATGAGCAGTTCTTC. It yields the protein CASSQLASAYNEQFF. Based on the CDR3 plus reference TRBV7-3 and TRBJ2-1, the full variable domain is GAGVSQTPSNKVTEKGKYVELRCDPISGHTALYWYRQSLGQGPEFLIYFQGTGAADDSGLPNDRFFAVRPEGSVSTLKIQRTERGDSAVYLCASSQLASAYNEQFFGPGTRLTVL.

This clonotype was found a few times. A much larger clone is a single base away; this may be a read error. The rearrangement uses TRBV12-3 or TRBV12-4 and TRBJ1-5; D is perhaps TRBD1 (5 bases). The CDR3 runs to 14 residues. The ends were cut back, 5 bases at V and 5 bases at J, with 13 bases in the middle. The DNA for the CDR3 is TGTGCCAGCAGTCTAGTCAGGGCCGATCAGCCCCAGCATTTT. This sequence encodes CASSLVRADQPQHF.

This clonotype was detected many times. The CDR3 sequence: CASRGGILSGELFF. The DNA of the CDR3 is TGTGCCAGCCGGGGCGGGATTCTCTCCGGGGAGCTGTTTTTT. This chain links TRBV6-1 with TRBJ2-2; a possible D gene is TRBD2 (6 bases). There are 14 residues in the CDR3. The V and J ends lost 8 bases and 6 bases respectively, with 16 bases between them. From germline, CDR1 is MNHNS and CDR2 SASEGT.

For this clonotype: A read error may produce the germline difference seen at one junction end. This sequence joins TRBV7-8 and TRBJ1-1; D is ambiguous. Germline CDR1 and CDR2: SGHVS and FQNEAQ. This CDR3 comprises 14 residues. The CDR3 DNA reads as TGTGCCAGCAGCTTCCAGAGGGCAGGCACTGAGGCTTTCTTT. Translating it yields CASSFQRAGTEAFF.

In the case of this clonotype: In this CDR3 the conserved last residue, phenylalanine or tryptophan, is missing, so a read error is likely. This chain links TRBV5-1 with TRBJ1-1; TRBD1 matches 7 bases. Germline V gene data show CDR1 as SGHRS and CDR2 as YFSETQ. The CDR3 spans 17 residues. The J segment lost 3 bases and the V segment lost 1 base, leaving 12 bases of the junction unmatched. Written as DNA, the CDR3 is TGCGCCAGCAGCTTGCAACCAGGGGGAGGTGGGGACACTGAAGCTTTCCTT. It specifies CASSLQPGGGGDTEAFL.

This clonotype was recorded many times. J is TRBJ1-3 and V is TRBV28; D is uncertain. CDR3 length equals 15 residues. Germline V gene lookup returns CDR1 MDHEN and CDR2 SYDVKM. The V end was cut by 1 base, the J end by 4 bases, with 11 bases between. The CDR3 DNA sequence: TGTGCCAGCAGTTTATCGTCGGGTGCCGGAAACACCATATATTTT. As protein: CASSLSSGAGNTIYF.

Regarding this clonotype: This may come from a read error, since a much larger clone is one base off. The chain carries TRBV30 and TRBJ2-7, with TRBD1 matching 9 bases. Germline V gene sequence: CDR1 GTSNPN, CDR2 SVGIG (reference sequence). V shed 2 bases and J 2 bases; nucleotides not matched to a gene: 4. The CDR3 has 14 residues. CDR3 DNA sequence: TGTGCCTGGAGTACCGGGACAGGGACCTACGAGCAGTACTTC. Translated: CAWSTGTGTYEQYF.

This clonotype was counted many times. The rearrangement uses TRBV5-1 and TRBJ2-7, with D maybe TRBD2 (5 bases). V lost 4 bases and J 3 bases, leaving 11 bases between the germline ends. Germline V lookup: CDR1 SGHRS, CDR2 YFSETQ. The CDR3 loop spans 13 amino acids. The CDR3 nucleotides are TGCGCCAGCAGCGAGGACGGGATCTACGAGCAGTACTTC. Translation gives CASSEDGIYEQYF.

Only a few counts were recorded for this clonotype. Since a much larger clone is just one base distant, this may be a read error. The chain is built from TRBV5-4 and TRBJ2-2, with D perhaps matching TRBD1 or TRBD2 (5 bases each). The CDR3 covers 15 residues. Germline CDR1 and CDR2: SGHNT and YYREEE (reference sequence). CDR3 coding DNA: TGTGCCAGCAGCTTTAAGGGGCTAAACACCGGGGAGCTGCTTTTT. It yields the protein CASSFKGLNTGELLF.

Regarding this clonotype: A junction boundary mismatches the germline segment, possibly from a read error. The chain recombines TRBV12-5 with TRBJ2-3; 7 bases line up with TRBD2. Germline V CDR1 and CDR2: LGHNT, FRNRAP. There are 16 residues in the CDR3. In DNA, the CDR3 is TGTGCTAGTGGTCCTCCCCCACTGACTAGCACAGAAACGCAGTATTTT. Translating it yields CASGPPPLTSTETQYF.

Comments on this clonotype: Since the CDR3 does not end with the conserved phenylalanine or tryptophan, this likely comes from a read error. V usage is TRBV28 and J usage is TRBJ2-7; the match to TRBD2 covers 12 bases. The CDR3 spans 15 residues. Germline loops: CDR1 MDHEN, CDR2 SYDVKM. The CDR3 DNA reads as TGTGCTAGCAGAAGACTAGCGGGAGTCCACTACGAGCAGTACTTA. Translated: CASRRLAGVHYEQYL.

In the case of this clonotype: One junction end does not reproduce the germline sequence, and a read error may be involved. This chain joins TRBV6-6 and TRBJ1-2; TRBD1 matches 8 bases. This CDR3 is 15 amino acids long. Germline lookup yields CDR1 MNHNY and CDR2 SVGAGI (reference sequence). CDR3 nucleotides: TGTACCAGCTGTTTCCCATACGGGACAGGCTATGACTACACCTTC. Encoded protein: CTSCFPYGTGYDYTF.

There are many counts of this clonotype. The CDR3: CASSKGRGTDTQYF. The CDR3 DNA reads as TGTGCCAGCAGCAAGGGCCGGGGCACAGATACGCAGTATTTT. The gene calls are TRBV6-1 and TRBJ2-3; the D is unclear. CDR3 length: 14 residues. Between the trimmed V and J ends, which lost 6 bases and 1 base, there was a span of 11 bases. The germline gives CDR1 MNHNS, CDR2 SASEGT.

About this clonotype: One end of the junction varies from germline; a read error may be responsible. The chain recombines TRBV6-5 with TRBJ1-2; D may be TRBD1 (5 bases). Germline V gene lookup returns CDR1 MNHEY and CDR2 SVGAGI. The length of the CDR3 is 17 residues. The CDR3: CASSYPMSWDGNYGYSF. The CDR3 DNA is TGTGCCAGTAGTTACCCTATGTCGTGGGACGGCAACTATGGCTACAGCTTC.

Worth noting for this clonotype: This may stem from a read error, because a much larger clone lies one nucleotide away. Likely a read error: the CDR3 ends without its conserved phenylalanine or tryptophan. The chain couples TRBV28 to TRBJ2-2; 7 bases match TRBD2. V gave up 8 bases and J gave up 2 bases; unmatched junction bases: 5. CDR3 length: 14 amino acids. CDR1 and CDR2 from the germline V gene are MDHEN and SYDVKM. CDR3 DNA: TGTGCCAGCGGCGGGACTATCAACACCGGGGAGCTGTTTTCT. Its translation: CASGGTINTGELFS.

Comments on this clonotype: This may be a read error: a much more frequent sequence differs by one nucleotide. CDR3 in amino acids: CASRQTGLAGGPRTDTQHF. The CDR3 DNA sequence: TGCGCCAGCAGACAAACGGGACTAGCGGGAGGGCCCCGCACAGATACGCAGCATTTT. The chain joins TRBV10-2 to TRBJ2-3, with a tentative D call TRBD1 (5 bases). Matching the DNA end better, TRBJ1-5 makes the J call doubtful. Looked up from germline, CDR1 is WSHSY and CDR2 is SAAADI. The CDR3 is 19 residues long.

This clonotype was seen at least ten times. The chain has TRBV5-1 and TRBJ2-6; D uncertain. This CDR3 has 16 residues. The germline CDR1 and CDR2 sequences are SGHRS and YFSETQ. V was cut by 1 base and J by 2 bases, with 10 bases left in between. The CDR3 DNA sequence: TGCGCCAGCAGCTTGAATTTCGAGGCTGGGGCCAACGTCCTGACTTTC. Translating gives CASSLNFEAGANVLTF.

The chain carries TRBV5-6 and TRBJ2-7, with TRBD2 matching 10 bases. With 5 bases clipped from V and 3 bases from J, the junction kept 8 bases outside the gene matches. Germline assignment: CDR1 SGHDT and CDR2 YYEEEE. The CDR3 is 15 amino acids. The CDR3 loop is CASRSAASGSYEQYF. The CDR3 DNA follows: TGTGCCAGCAGGTCGGCGGCTAGCGGGAGCTACGAGCAGTACTTC.

A note on this clonotype: Mismatch with germline at one junction end may stem from a read error. This chain connects TRBV11-2 to TRBJ2-1; D tentatively fits TRBD1 or TRBD2 (5 bases each). CDR3 length equals 16 residues. CDR1 and CDR2 (germline): SGHAT, FQNNGV. The CDR3 DNA reads as TGTACCAGCAGCTTTGGACCAGGGAGCTCCTACGATGAGCAGTTCTTC. Amino acids: CTSSFGPGSSYDEQFF. The entire variable domain, with the rest obtained from reference TRBV11-2 and TRBJ2-1, is as follows: EAGVAQSPRYKIIEKRQSVAFWCNPISGHATLYWYQQILGQGPKLLIQFQNNGVVDDSQLPKDRFSAERLKGVDSTLKIQPAKLEDSAVYLCTSSFGPGSSYDEQFFGPGTRLTVL.

Worth noting for this clonotype: The junction does not match germline at one end; this may be a read error. V usage is TRBV29-1 and J usage is TRBJ2-2; 7 nucleotides agree with TRBD2. The germline gives CDR1 SQVTM, CDR2 ANQGSEA. CDR3 length: 12 residues. The CDR3 DNA is TGCAGCGGTGGGGAGGGCGTCAGGGAACTGTTTTTT. Translating it yields CSGGEGVRELFF.

A note on this clonotype: The CDR3 ends on some other residue instead of the conserved phenylalanine or tryptophan, so this is likely a read error. The DNA is left out, because the CDR3 cannot be placed on it with certainty; the CDR3 is given as TCRdb lists it. The rearrangement uses TRBV10-3 and TRBJ2-7. 12 amino acids form the CDR3, both terminal residues included. The V gene's germline CDR1 is ENHRY and CDR2 SYGVKD. CDR3 region: CAISANPYERYL.

About this clonotype: With a much larger clone just one base away, this may be a read error. The rearrangement links TRBV7-9 to TRBJ1-1; tentatively, D is TRBD1 (5 bases). The length of the CDR3 is 14 residues. Germline CDR1 SEHNR, CDR2 FQNEAQ (reference sequence). This CDR3 reads CVSSSFIGATEAFF. DNA of the CDR3: TGTGTCAGCAGCTCGTTTATAGGGGCCACTGAAGCTTTCTTT. Full variable domain (remainder filled in from reference TRBV7-9 and TRBJ1-1): DTGVSQNPRHKITKRGQNVTFRCDPISEHNRLYWYRQTLGQGPEFLTYFQNEAQLEKSRLLSDRFSAERPKGSFSTLEIQRTEQGDSAMYLCVSSSFIGATEAFFGQGTRLTVV.

Comments on this clonotype: It may be a read error: a sequence one base away is much more abundant. The chain joins TRBV28 to TRBJ2-7; D is perhaps TRBD1 (6 bases). The germline CDR1 and CDR2 sequences are MDHEN and SYDVKM. This CDR3 region has 14 residues. Trimming removed 8 bases from V and 3 bases from J, with 17 bases in between. This CDR3 is CASRSYRVLYEQYF. The CDR3 coding sequence is TGTGCCAGCCGCTCATACAGGGTTCTCTACGAGCAGTACTTC.

Note on this clonotype: A much larger clone sits a single nucleotide away, making a read error possible. This rearrangement joins TRBV5-4 to TRBJ2-3; D is unclear. This CDR3 has 15 amino acids. CDR1 is SGHNT, CDR2 YYREEE, per germline (reference sequence). Trimming took 2 bases from V and 6 from J, leaving 16 bases between them. CDR3 region: CASSFGEQAADTQYF. DNA of the CDR3: TGTGCCAGCAGCTTTGGCGAGCAGGCGGCGGATACGCAGTATTTT.

Comment on this clonotype: This sequence may be a read error, since a much larger clone differs from it by one base. V is TRBV5-1 and J is TRBJ1-4; unclear D gene. This CDR3 has 17 residues. The V end lost 4 bases, the J end lost 12 bases, and 28 bases lay between the germline ends. Germline loops: CDR1 SGHRS, CDR2 YFSETQ. This chain's CDR3 is CASSASPNIERGEELFF. For the CDR3, the DNA is TGCGCCAGCAGCGCCAGCCCAAACATCGAACGGGGAGAAGAACTGTTTTTT.

This clonotype was detected only once. The chain carries TRBV11-1 and TRBJ1-5; weak D call: TRBD1 (6 bases). V was clipped by 5 bases and J by 3 bases, with 17 bases between them. CDR3 length: 16 residues. Germline lookup yields CDR1 SGHAT and CDR2 FQDESV (reference sequence). CDR3 DNA sequence: TGTGCCAGCAGCCCAGTCTCGACAGGTCTCAATCAGCCCCAGCATTTT. It is translated as CASSPVSTGLNQPQHF.

On this clonotype: Just one base apart from a much larger clone, this may be a read error. J is TRBJ2-3 and V is TRBV7-9; the match to TRBD1 covers 7 bases. The ends lost 6 bases at V and 2 bases at J; junction bases unmatched: 8. Germline loops: CDR1 SEHNR, CDR2 FQNEAQ (reference sequence). The CDR3 runs to 15 residues. The CDR3, as DNA: TGTGCCAGCAGGGAGACAGGGACCAACACAGATACGCAGTATTTT. It encodes CASRETGTNTDTQYF.

This clonotype was counted at least ten times. The rearrangement uses TRBV6-1 and TRBJ1-1; no clear D. The V end was cut by 2 bases, the J end by 1 base, with 8 bases between. The CDR3 is made up of 14 amino acids. CDR1 is MNHNS and CDR2 is SASEGT in the germline V gene. The CDR3 DNA sequence: TGTGCCAGCAGTGAACCAGCCGGGAACACTGAAGCTTTCTTT. Encoded protein: CASSEPAGNTEAFF.

As regards this clonotype: Compared with germline, one end of the junction differs, possibly owing to a read error. V usage is TRBV6-1 and J usage is TRBJ1-4; no definite D call. This CDR3 is 14 amino acids long. Germline V gene data show CDR1 as MNHNS and CDR2 as SASEGT. CDR3 sequence reads: CASSRQGPAEKLLF. The DNA for the CDR3 is TGTGCCAGCAGTCGACAAGGCCCCGCTGAAAAACTGTTGTTT.

This clonotype was counted once. Its ends do not fully match the called genes, so a read error is possible. The chain couples TRBV4-2 to TRBJ2-2, with D unclear. The CDR3 extends over 11 amino acids. Germline V gene lookup returns CDR1 LGHNA and CDR2 YNFKEQ. CDR3 DNA: TGTACCAGCAGCCAAGTAGGGAAGCTGTTTTTT. Protein sequence: CTSSQVGKLFF.

Of note for this clonotype: A read error is likely, as this CDR3 ends without the conserved phenylalanine or tryptophan. The V gene is TRBV7-9, the J gene TRBJ2-7; 7 bases fit TRBD2. V gave up 5 bases and J gave up 1 base; unmatched junction bases: 11. The CDR3 length is 16 residues. The germline gives CDR1 SEHNR, CDR2 FQNEAQ (reference sequence). The CDR3 DNA reads as TGTGCCAGCAGCGATAAACTAGCGCCGCGATCCTACGAGCAGTACTCC. The encoded protein is CASSDKLAPRSYEQYS.

The sample holds many counts of this clonotype. The chain employs TRBV5-5 and TRBJ2-1; 11 bases map to TRBD1. This CDR3 region has 18 residues. The germline V gene has CDR1 SGHKS and CDR2 YYEKEE (reference sequence). V shed 3 bases, J shed 0 bases, and the junction held 8 bases outside the gene matches. CDR3 sequence: CASSSARTGGPSYNEQFF. The CDR3 DNA follows: TGTGCCAGCAGCTCGGCAAGGACAGGGGGCCCCTCCTACAATGAGCAGTTCTTC.